Described below is a single T cell receptor (beta chain) sequence and its context. This specimen belongs to a study of shared clonotypes between healthy human individuals. Repertoires were generated with immunoSEQ multiplex PCR, while TCRdb's copy carries only in-frame clones and drops some. Of over 1.5 million clones in the sample, 95% to 99% were seen once. The junction had 6 bases not matched to a gene; V was cut back by 2 bases and J by 6 bases. This CDR3 is 15 amino acids long. Germline V gene lookup returns CDR1 SGHAT and CDR2 FQNNGV. V gene TRBV11-2 combines with J gene TRBJ2-2; 7 bases fit TRBD1. The material sequenced was naive CD4+ T cells sorted from blood. Subset noted: CD45RA+ positively selected. The sequence came from a man between 25 and 39 years old in good health. The CDR3, as DNA: TGTGCCAGCAGCTTACCCACAGGGGTCGCCGGGGAGCTGTTTTTT. Amino acid sequence: CASSLPTGVAGELFF.